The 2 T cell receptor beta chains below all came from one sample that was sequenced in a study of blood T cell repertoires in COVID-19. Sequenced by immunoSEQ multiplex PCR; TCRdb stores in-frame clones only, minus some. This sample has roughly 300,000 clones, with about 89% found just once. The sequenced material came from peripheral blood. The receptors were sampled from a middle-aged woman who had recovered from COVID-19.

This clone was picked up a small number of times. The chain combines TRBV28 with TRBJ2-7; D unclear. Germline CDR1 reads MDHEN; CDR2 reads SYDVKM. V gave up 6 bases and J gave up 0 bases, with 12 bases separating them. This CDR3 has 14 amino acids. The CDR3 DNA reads TGTGCCAGCAGCATGAGGAGCAGCTCCTACGAGCAGTACTTC. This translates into CASSMRSSSYEQYF.

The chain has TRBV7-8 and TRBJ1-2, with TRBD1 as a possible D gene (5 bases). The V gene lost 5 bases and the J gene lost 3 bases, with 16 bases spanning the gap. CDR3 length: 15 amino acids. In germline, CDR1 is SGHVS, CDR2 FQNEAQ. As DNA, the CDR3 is TGTGCCAGCAGCCCCCTTCTCGGGGGGGACTATGGCTACACCTTC. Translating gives CASSPLLGGDYGYTF.